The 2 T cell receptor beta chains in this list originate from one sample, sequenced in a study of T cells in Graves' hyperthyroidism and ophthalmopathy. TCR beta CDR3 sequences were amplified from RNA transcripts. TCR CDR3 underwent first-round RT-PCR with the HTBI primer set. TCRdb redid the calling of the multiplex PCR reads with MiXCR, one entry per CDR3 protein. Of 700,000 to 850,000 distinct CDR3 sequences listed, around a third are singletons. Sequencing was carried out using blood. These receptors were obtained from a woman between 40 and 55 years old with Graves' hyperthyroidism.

In DNA form, the CDR3 reads TGTGCCAGCAGACAGGGTTTGCATCAGCCCCAGCATTTT. This translates into CASRQGLHQPQHF. The chain recombines TRBV7-2 with TRBJ1-5, with a weak D call TRBD1 (6 bases). Germline CDR1 and CDR2: SGHTA and FQGNSA. The V gene lost 6 bases and the J gene lost 5 bases, with 11 bases spanning the gap. The CDR3 runs to 13 residues.

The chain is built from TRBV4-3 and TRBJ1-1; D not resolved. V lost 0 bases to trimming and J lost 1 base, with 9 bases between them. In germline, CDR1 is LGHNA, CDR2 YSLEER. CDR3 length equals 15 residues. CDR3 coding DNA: TGCGCCAGCAGCCAAGATATTGGAGAGAACACTGAAGCTTTCTTT. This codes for CASSQDIGENTEAFF.